The 9 T cell receptor beta chains listed next were all sequenced from one sample in a study of radiation and T cells in renal cell carcinoma. TCRdb's copy holds only in-frame clones and misses some; the assay was immunoSEQ multiplex PCR. The data show fewer than 85,000 clones, roughly nine tenths seen once. Time point described: blood 4 weeks post-SBRT, at nephrectomy. Documented treatment: 15 Gy SBRT to primary tumor, nephrectomy 4 weeks later. The specimen was blood, collected from a patient whose treatment included radiotherapy and nephrectomy. All receptors derive from a woman in her seventies with renal cell carcinoma.

The chain uses TRBV5-6 and TRBJ1-2, with a tentative D call TRBD1 (6 bases). This CDR3 has 15 amino acids. Trimming took 2 bases from V and 3 from J, leaving 14 bases between them. Per the germline V gene, CDR1 is SGHDT and CDR2 is YYEEEE. This chain's CDR3 is CASSFLGASHYGYTF. In DNA form, the CDR3 reads TGTGCCAGCAGCTTTTTGGGGGCCTCCCACTATGGCTACACCTTC.

The chain carries TRBV4-2 and TRBJ1-5, with unresolved D. CDR1 is LGHNA, CDR2 YNFKEQ, per germline. The CDR3 extends over 14 amino acids. Trimming removed 0 bases from V and 8 bases from J, with 11 bases in between. The CDR3 sequence is CASSQESGDKPQHF. CDR3 in DNA: TGTGCCAGCAGCCAAGAGTCGGGAGATAAGCCCCAGCATTTT.

J is TRBJ1-2 and V is TRBV5-1; no clear D gene. This CDR3 has 14 amino acids. The ends were cut back, 1 base at V and 4 bases at J, with 11 bases in the middle. Germline V CDR1 and CDR2: SGHRS, YFSETQ. This CDR3 reads CASSLTQTSYGYTF. The CDR3 DNA is TGCGCCAGCAGCTTGACACAGACAAGCTATGGCTACACCTTC.

CDR3 region: CASSEGTSGQETQYF. The CDR3 DNA follows: TGTGCCAGCAGTGAGGGGACTAGCGGCCAAGAGACCCAGTACTTC. The chain couples TRBV6-1 to TRBJ2-5; 11 positions agree with TRBD2. Germline V gene lookup returns CDR1 MNHNS and CDR2 SASEGT. CDR3 length: 15 amino acids. With V trimmed by 3 bases and J by 1 base, 1 base remained unmatched.

V and J are TRBV27 and TRBJ1-5, with TRBD1 identical over 8 bases. The CDR3 is 17 residues long. V gave up 4 bases and J gave up 5 bases; unmatched junction bases: 13. CDR1 and CDR2 from the germline V gene are MNHEY and SMNVEV (reference sequence). CDR3 protein: CASSSSSSGGPYQPQHF. The CDR3 nucleotides read TGTGCCAGCAGTTCCTCCTCTTCAGGGGGCCCTTATCAGCCCCAGCATTTT.

This chain joins TRBV7-2 and TRBJ1-6, with D unclear. Germline values: CDR1 SGHTA, CDR2 FQGNSA. Trimming took off 3 bases at V and 5 bases at J, with 14 bases between the two ends. The CDR3 totals 16 residues. The CDR3 nucleotides read TGTGCCAGCAGCTTCAGGTCGCACAGCAATAATTCACCCCTCCACTTT. It translates to CASSFRSHSNNSPLHF. The complete variable domain, with remaining parts taken from reference TRBV7-2 and TRBJ1-6, reads GAGVSQSPSNKVTEKGKDVELRCDPISGHTALYWYRQSLGQGLEFLIYFQGNSAPDKSGLPSDRFSAERTGGSVSTLTIQRTQQEDSAVYLCASSFRSHSNNSPLHFGNGTRLTVT.

The chain uses TRBV4-1 and TRBJ1-1; tentative D call: TRBD1 (6 bases). Germline lookup yields CDR1 MGHRA and CDR2 YSYEKL. The CDR3 extends over 15 amino acids. Trimming took off 5 bases at V and 0 bases at J, with 13 bases between the two ends. The DNA of the CDR3 is TGCGCCAGCAGCGAGGGGGGGCGCATGAACACTGAAGCTTTCTTT. Amino acid sequence: CASSEGGRMNTEAFF.

The chain recombines TRBV28 with TRBJ2-2, with 8 bases identical to TRBD2. Germline V gene lookup returns CDR1 MDHEN and CDR2 SYDVKM. Trimming cost V 1 base and J 6 bases; bases outside gene matches: 7. This CDR3 is 16 amino acids long. CDR3 protein: CASSLFGGGPAGELFF. CDR3 DNA sequence: TGTGCCAGCAGTTTATTCGGCGGGGGGCCCGCCGGGGAGCTGTTTTTT.

This clone has just a few counts. The gene calls are TRBV2 and TRBJ1-2; TRBD1 might be the D (5 bases). The CDR3 is made up of 14 amino acids. Germline values: CDR1 SNHLY, CDR2 FYNNEI. The germline V and J ends were trimmed by 8 bases and 8 bases, with 21 bases remaining between them. CDR3 protein: CASSERGAPGGYTF. The CDR3 bases are TGTGCCAGCTCCGAACGAGGGGCTCCCGGGGGCTACACCTTC.